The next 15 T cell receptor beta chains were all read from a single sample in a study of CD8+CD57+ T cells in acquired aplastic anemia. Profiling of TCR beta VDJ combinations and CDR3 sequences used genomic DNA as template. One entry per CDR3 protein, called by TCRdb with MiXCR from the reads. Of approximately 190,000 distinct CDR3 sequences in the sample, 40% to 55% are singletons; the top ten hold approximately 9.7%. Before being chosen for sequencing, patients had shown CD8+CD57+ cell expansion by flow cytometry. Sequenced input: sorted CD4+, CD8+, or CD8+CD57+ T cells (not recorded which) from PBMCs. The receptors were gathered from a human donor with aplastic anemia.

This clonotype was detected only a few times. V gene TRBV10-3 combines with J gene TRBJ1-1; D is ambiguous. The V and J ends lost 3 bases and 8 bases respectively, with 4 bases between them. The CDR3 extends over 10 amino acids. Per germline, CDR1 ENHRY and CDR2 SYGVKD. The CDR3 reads CAISEWEAFF. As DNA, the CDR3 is TGTGCCATCAGTGAATGGGAAGCTTTCTTT.

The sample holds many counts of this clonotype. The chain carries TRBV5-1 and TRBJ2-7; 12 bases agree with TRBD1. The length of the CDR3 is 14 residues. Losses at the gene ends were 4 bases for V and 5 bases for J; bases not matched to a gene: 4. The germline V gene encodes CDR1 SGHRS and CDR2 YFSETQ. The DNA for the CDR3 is TGCGCCAGCAGCCCGGGACAGGGGGCACACGAGCAGTACTTC. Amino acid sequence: CASSPGQGAHEQYF.

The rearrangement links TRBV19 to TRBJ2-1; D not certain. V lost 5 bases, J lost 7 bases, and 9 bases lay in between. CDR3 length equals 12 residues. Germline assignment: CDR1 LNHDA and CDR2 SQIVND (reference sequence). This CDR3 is CASSFGPNEQFF. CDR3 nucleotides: TGTGCCAGTAGTTTTGGGCCTAATGAGCAGTTCTTC.

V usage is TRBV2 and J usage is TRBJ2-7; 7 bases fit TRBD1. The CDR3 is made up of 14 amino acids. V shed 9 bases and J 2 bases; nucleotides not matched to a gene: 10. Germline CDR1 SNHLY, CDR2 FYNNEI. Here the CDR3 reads CARAHTTGTYEQYF. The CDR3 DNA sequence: TGTGCCAGAGCACACACGACAGGGACCTACGAGCAGTACTTC. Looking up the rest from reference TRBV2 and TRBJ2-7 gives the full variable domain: EPEVTQTPSHQVTQMGQEVILRCVPISNHLYFYWYRQILGQKVEFLVSFYNNEISEKSEIFDDQFSVERPDGSNFTLKIRSTKLEDSAMYFCARAHTTGTYEQYFGPGTRLTVT.

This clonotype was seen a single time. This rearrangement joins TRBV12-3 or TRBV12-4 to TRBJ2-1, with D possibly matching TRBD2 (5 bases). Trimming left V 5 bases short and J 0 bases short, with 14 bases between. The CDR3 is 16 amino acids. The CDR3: CASSQSGKSSYNEQFF. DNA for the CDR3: TGTGCCAGCAGTCAAAGCGGTAAAAGCTCCTACAATGAGCAGTTCTTC.

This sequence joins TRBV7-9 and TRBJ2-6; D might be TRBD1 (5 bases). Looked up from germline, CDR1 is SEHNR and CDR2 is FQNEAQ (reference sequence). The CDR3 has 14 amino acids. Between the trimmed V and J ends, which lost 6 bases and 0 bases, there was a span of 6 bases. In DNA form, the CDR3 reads TGTGCCAGCAGACAGGTCTCTGGGGCCAACGTCCTGACTTTC. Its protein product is CASRQVSGANVLTF.

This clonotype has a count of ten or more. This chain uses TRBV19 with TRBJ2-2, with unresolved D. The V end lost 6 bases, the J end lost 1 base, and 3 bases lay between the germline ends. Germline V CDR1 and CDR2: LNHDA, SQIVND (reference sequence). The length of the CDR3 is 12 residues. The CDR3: CASSRNTGELFF. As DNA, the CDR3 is TGTGCCAGTAGCCGGAACACCGGGGAGCTGTTTTTT.

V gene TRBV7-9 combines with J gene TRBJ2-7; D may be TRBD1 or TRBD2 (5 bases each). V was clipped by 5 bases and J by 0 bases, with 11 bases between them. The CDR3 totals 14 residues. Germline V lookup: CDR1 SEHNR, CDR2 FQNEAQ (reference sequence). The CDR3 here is CASSPPGSSYEQYF. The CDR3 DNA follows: TGTGCCAGCAGCCCGCCAGGGAGCTCCTACGAGCAGTACTTC.

The CDR3 DNA is TGTGCCAGTAGTACCAGGGGGTCCCTGCCGAACAATGAGCAGTTCTTC. Translation gives CASSTRGSLPNNEQFF. The rearrangement uses TRBV19 and TRBJ2-1; 7 bases match TRBD1. CDR1 and CDR2 from the germline V gene are LNHDA and SQIVND (reference sequence). J gave up 5 bases and V 4 bases, and 11 bases lay outside the gene matches. The CDR3 totals 16 residues. The complete variable domain, with remaining parts taken from reference TRBV19 and TRBJ2-1, reads DGGITQSPKYLFRKEGQNVTLSCEQNLNHDAMYWYRQDPGQGLRLIYYSQIVNDFQKGDIAEGYSVSREKKESFPLTVTSAQKNPTAFYLCASSTRGSLPNNEQFFGPGTRLTVL.

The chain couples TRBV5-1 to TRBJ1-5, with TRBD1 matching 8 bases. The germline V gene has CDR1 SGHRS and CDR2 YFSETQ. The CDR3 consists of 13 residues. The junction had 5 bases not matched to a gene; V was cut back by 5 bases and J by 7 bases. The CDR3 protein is CASRTGADQPQHF. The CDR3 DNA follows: TGCGCCAGCAGGACAGGGGCAGACCAGCCCCAGCATTTT.

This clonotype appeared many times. The CDR3 region has the DNA TGTGCCAGCAGCCAAGATTCGGGGGAGACCCAGTACTTC. This translates into CASSQDSGETQYF. The chain recombines TRBV4-2 with TRBJ2-5; possibly TRBD2 for D (5 bases). Trimming removed 0 bases from V and 5 bases from J, with 7 bases in between. The CDR3 totals 13 residues. CDR1 LGHNA and CDR2 YNFKEQ come from the germline V gene.

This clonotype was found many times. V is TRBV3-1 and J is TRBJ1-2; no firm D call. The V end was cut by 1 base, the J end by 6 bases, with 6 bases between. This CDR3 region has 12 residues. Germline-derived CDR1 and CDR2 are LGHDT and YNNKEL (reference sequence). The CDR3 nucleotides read TGTGCCAGCAGCCAAGCCAGGCATGGCTACACCTTC. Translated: CASSQARHGYTF.

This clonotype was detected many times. The CDR3 bases are TGTGCCAGCAGCGTAGACCTCACTGGAAACATTCAGTACTTC. It translates to CASSVDLTGNIQYF. This chain joins TRBV9 and TRBJ2-4; D is unresolved. V lost 0 bases, J lost 6 bases, and 10 bases lay in between. This CDR3 region has 14 residues. Germline V gene data show CDR1 as SGDLS and CDR2 as YYNGEE.

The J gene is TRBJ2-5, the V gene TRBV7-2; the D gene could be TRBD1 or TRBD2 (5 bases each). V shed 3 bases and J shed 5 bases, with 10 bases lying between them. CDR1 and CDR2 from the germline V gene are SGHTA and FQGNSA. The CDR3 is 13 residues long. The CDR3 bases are TGTGCCAGCAGCTTTGGCAGGGAGGAGACCCAGTACTTC. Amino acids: CASSFGREETQYF.

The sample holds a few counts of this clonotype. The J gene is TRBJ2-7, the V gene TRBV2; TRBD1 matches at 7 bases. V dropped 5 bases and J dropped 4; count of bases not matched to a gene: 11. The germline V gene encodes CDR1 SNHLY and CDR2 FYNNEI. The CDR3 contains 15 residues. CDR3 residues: CASSPPGQSRYEQYF. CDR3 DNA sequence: TGTGCCAGCAGTCCCCCGGGACAGTCACGATACGAGCAGTACTTC.